A selection of T cell receptor beta chains follows, all from one sample in a study of shared clonotypes between healthy human individuals. Assay used: immunoSEQ multiplex PCR; TCRdb lists only in-frame clones, some missing. In the table there are about 680,000 clones, 72% of which are singletons. Sequenced material: memory CD4+ T cells sorted from blood. These receptors were taken from a woman younger than 45 in good health. The CDR3 runs from the conserved cysteine through the conserved F or W. D genes are given only for firm matches. Part of the rows lack a size; the others show once, few, many or a class for expanded clones.

clone_size	v_call	j_call	d_call	cdr3_nt	cdr3_aa
-	TRBV28	TRBJ2-2	TRBD2	TGTGCCAGCTGCCAGGGAGGGACCGGGGAGCTGTTTTTT	CASCQGGTGELFF
-	TRBV10-2	TRBJ2-3	TRBD2	TGCGCCGGCTCCTTGGGACTAGACACAGATACGCAGTATTTT	CAGSLGLDTDTQYF
-	TRBV5-1	TRBJ2-1	-	TGCGCCAGCAGCTTAGCCCAGAGCTCCTACAATGAGCAGTTCTTC	CASSLAQSSYNEQFF
-	TRBV5-1	TRBJ2-7	TRBD1	TGCGCCAGCAGACGGACAGGGGCGGACGAGCAGTACTTC	CASRRTGADEQYF
once	TRBV27	TRBJ2-7	TRBD1	TGTGCCACCAAGGACAGGGGGCGAGGGCGCGAGCAGTACTTC	CATKDRGRGREQYF
-	TRBV27	TRBJ2-2	TRBD2	TGTGCCAGCAGTTTCGGGACTAGCGGGAGCACCGGGGAGCTGTTTTTT	CASSFGTSGSTGELFF
-	TRBV29-1	TRBJ1-1	-	TGCAGCGTTGAACCAAAGCAAAAGAACACTGAAGCTTTCTTT	CSVEPKQKNTEAFF
once	TRBV28	TRBJ1-1	-	TGTGCCAGCAGTTTATGGGGGGCTTGGGGCGGGACTGAAGCTTTCTTT	CASSLWGAWGGTEAFF
-	TRBV18	TRBJ2-2	-	TGTGCCAGCTCAAGTCGGGAGAACACCGGGGAGCTGTTTTTT	CASSSRENTGELFF
once	TRBV19	TRBJ2-7	TRBD2	TGTGCCAAACCGGGACTAGCGAAACGCCACGCCTACGAGCAGTACTTC	CAKPGLAKRHAYEQYF
once	TRBV2	TRBJ1-3	TRBD1	TGTGCCAGCAACCCGGGACAGGGGGAAAACACCATATATTTT	CASNPGQGENTIYF
-	TRBV2	TRBJ2-5	TRBD2	TGTGCCAGCAGTGAAGACGGCGCGGGAGGGAAAGAGACCCAGTACTTC	CASSEDGAGGKETQYF
-	TRBV5-1	TRBJ1-3	-	TGCGCCAGCAGAGGAGGGGCGAGTGGAAACACCATATATTTT	CASRGGASGNTIYF
-	TRBV4-1	TRBJ2-7	-	TGCGCCAGCAGCCAAGGGGCGCTGGTGTCCCCCTACGAGCAGTACTTC	CASSQGALVSPYEQYF
-	TRBV28	TRBJ2-1	TRBD2	TGTGCCAGCAGTACCCGGCGGGGCGGGGGTTACAATGAGCAGTTCTTC	CASSTRRGGGYNEQFF
once	TRBV6-1	TRBJ2-1	TRBD2	TGTGCCAGCAGTGTCGAGAGCGGGAGAACGAAGTTCTTC	CASSVESGRTKFF
-	TRBV9	TRBJ1-4	-	TGTGCCAGCAGCTACGGGTTGACCCTGAGGGCAGATGAAAAACTGTTTTTT	CASSYGLTLRADEKLFF
-	TRBV7-3	TRBJ1-2	-	TGTGCCAGCAGCTTAACAGCAGTCTATGGCTACACCTTC	CASSLTAVYGYTF
-	TRBV5-5	TRBJ1-5	-	TGTGCCAGCAGCTTGTATGATAGCAATCAGCCCCAGCATTTT	CASSLYDSNQPQHF
-	TRBV9	TRBJ2-7	TRBD2	TGTGCCAGCAGCGTAACTAGCGGGAACTACGAGCAGTACTTC	CASSVTSGNYEQYF
-	TRBV2	TRBJ2-3	TRBD1	TGTGCCAGCAGTGGACAGGGGTTTTTAACAGATACGCAGTATTTT	CASSGQGFLTDTQYF
-	TRBV9	TRBJ1-4	TRBD1	TGTGCCAGCAGCGTCCAAACAGGGGCAGTTGATGAAAAACTGTTTTTT	CASSVQTGAVDEKLFF
-	TRBV18	TRBJ2-7	TRBD2	TGTGCCAGCTCACCACAACTAGCGGGAGGGGCCTACGAGCAGTACTTC	CASSPQLAGGAYEQYF
-	TRBV25-1	TRBJ2-1	-	TGTGCCAGCAGTGAAGCGCGTAGCCGTGACAATGAGCAGTTCTTC	CASSEARSRDNEQFF
-	TRBV21-1	TRBJ1-4	-	TGTGCCAGCAGCAAAGGGGGGACCTCTCCCGCAGCAACTAATGAAAAACTGTTTTTT	CASSKGGTSPAATNEKLFF
few	TRBV13	TRBJ2-7	TRBD2	TGTGCCAGCACCATCCGGACTAGCGGGAGGGCCTACGAGCAGTACTTC	CASTIRTSGRAYEQYF
-	TRBV15	TRBJ2-5	-	TGTGCCACCAGCAGTGACACGGCGGCCTCCCACGTACAGACCCAGTACTTC	CATSSDTAASHVQTQYF
-	TRBV10-3	TRBJ2-5	TRBD1	TGTGCCATCAACACCGGACAGGTTGAGGAGACCCAGTACTTC	CAINTGQVEETQYF
-	TRBV5-4	TRBJ1-4	-	TGTGCCAGCAGCTTGGCCGCCGCAACTAATGAAAAACTGTTTTTT	CASSLAAATNEKLFF
-	TRBV6-1	TRBJ1-3	-	TGTGCCAGCAGTGAAATGTCTTTCTCTGGAAACACCATATATTTT	CASSEMSFSGNTIYF
-	TRBV27	TRBJ2-1	-	TGTGCCAGCAGTTTACTCGGTCGGATCAATGAGCAGTTCTTC	CASSLLGRINEQFF
few	TRBV5-1	TRBJ2-7	TRBD1	TGCGCCAGCAGCGCCATCGGGGACAGACTCGAGCAGTACTTC	CASSAIGDRLEQYF
-	TRBV7-9	TRBJ2-5	-	TGTGCCAGCAGCCCGCCCGGGGGTCAAGAGACCCAGTACTTC	CASSPPGGQETQYF
-	TRBV18	TRBJ2-7	TRBD1	TGTGCCAGCTCACCGGGACCAGGGGACAGGGGGCCCTACGAGCAGTACTTC	CASSPGPGDRGPYEQYF
few	TRBV5-4	TRBJ1-1	-	TGTGCCAGCAGCCCAGCCCAGGGCGGAACTGAAGCTTTCTTT	CASSPAQGGTEAFF
-	TRBV6-6	TRBJ2-7	-	TGTGCCACCAGCGAGGTGACCGGGGACGAGCAGTACTTC	CATSEVTGDEQYF
-	TRBV27	TRBJ2-1	-	TGTGCCACCAAAAACAGGGTGGCCTACAATGAGCAGTTCTTC	CATKNRVAYNEQFF
-	TRBV10-3	TRBJ2-2	TRBD2	TGTGCCATCGCTCGGGGCGGGAGTGGGACCGGGGAGCTGTTTTTT	CAIARGGSGTGELFF
-	TRBV5-5	TRBJ2-1	-	TGTGCCAGCAGCTTGGGGGCAATCCCGTACAATGAGCAGTTCTTC	CASSLGAIPYNEQFF
once	TRBV11-2	TRBJ1-3	-	TGTGCCAGCCGGCACTGGTCGCTGACCGACTCTGGAAACACCATATATTTT	CASRHWSLTDSGNTIYF
-	TRBV10-3	TRBJ1-5	-	TGTGCCATCAGTGAGCTGGGGGGCGACGGCCAGCCCCAGCATTTT	CAISELGGDGQPQHF
-	TRBV14	TRBJ1-3	-	TGTGCCAGCAGCCTAAACAGTGGAAACACCATATATTTT	CASSLNSGNTIYF
-	TRBV18	TRBJ1-2	-	TGTGCCAGCTCACCACCCGACATACTCTATGGCTACACCTTC	CASSPPDILYGYTF
-	TRBV15	TRBJ1-2	TRBD1	TGTGCCACCAGCAGATTGCGGACAGGGAACTATGGCTACACCTTC	CATSRLRTGNYGYTF
few	TRBV29-1	TRBJ1-2	-	TGCAGCGTTGGGGACGATGAGGGCTATGGCTACACCTTC	CSVGDDEGYGYTF